These 21 T cell receptor beta chains were all obtained from the same sample, sequenced in a study of T cell changes during pregnancy in multiple sclerosis. Generated by immunoSEQ multiplex PCR, the TCRdb table keeps only in-frame clones and is missing some. The sample lists around 26,000 clones, 89% occurring once. The sequencing used CD8+ T cells from peripheral blood mononuclear cells, collected in the second trimester of pregnancy. Receptor source: a female donor with multiple sclerosis, enrolled in a pregnancy study.

The V and J genes are TRBV18 and TRBJ2-5, with D tentatively TRBD1 (6 bases). CDR1 and CDR2 from the germline V gene are KGHSH and LQKENI. The CDR3 spans 14 residues. The V and J ends lost 5 bases and 5 bases respectively, with 15 bases between them. The CDR3 sequence: CASSSTGDSETQYF. The CDR3 DNA sequence: TGTGCCAGCTCATCGACAGGCGATTCGGAGACCCAGTACTTC.

The V and J genes are TRBV15 and TRBJ2-1, with TRBD1 as a possible D gene (5 bases). V was cut by 3 bases and J by 2 bases, with 14 bases left in between. Germline V gives CDR1 LNHNV, CDR2 YYDKDF (reference sequence). The CDR3 has 16 residues. CDR3 sequence (DNA): TGTGCCACCAGCAGGATGGAGACAGCGACCTACAATGAGCAGTTCTTC. Translation gives CATSRMETATYNEQFF.

The genes are TRBV28 and TRBJ1-2; the match to TRBD1 covers 9 bases. Germline lookup yields CDR1 MDHEN and CDR2 SYDVKM. The CDR3 contains 15 residues. V dropped 5 bases and J dropped 7; count of bases not matched to a gene: 11. CDR3 sequence: CASSPATGGAVGYTF. The CDR3 region has the DNA TGTGCCAGCAGTCCCGCGACAGGGGGGGCTGTTGGCTACACCTTC.

The V and J genes are TRBV7-8 and TRBJ1-5; D gene unclear. The CDR3 is 12 amino acids. Germline assignment: CDR1 SGHVS and CDR2 FQNEAQ. V lost 4 bases, J lost 4 bases, and 5 bases lay in between. The CDR3 region has the DNA TGTGCCAGCAGCTCGGGAAATCAGCCCCAGCATTTT. The encoded protein is CASSSGNQPQHF. Full variable domain (remainder filled in from reference TRBV7-8 and TRBJ1-5): GAGVSQSPRYKVAKRGQDVALRCDPISGHVSLFWYQQALGQGPEFLTYFQNEAQLDKSGLPSDRFFAERPEGSVSTLKIQRTQQEDSAVYLCASSSGNQPQHFGDGTRLSIL.

V is TRBV28 and J is TRBJ2-7, with 13 bases matching TRBD2. Germline V gives CDR1 MDHEN, CDR2 SYDVKM. V lost 7 bases and J lost 7; bases outside the gene matches: 1. The CDR3 extends over 12 amino acids. CDR3 loop: CASMGLAGEQYF. The CDR3, as DNA: TGTGCCAGCATGGGACTAGCGGGAGAGCAGTACTTC.

The chain combines TRBV29-1 with TRBJ2-1; maybe TRBD2 (5 bases). Germline CDR1 reads SQVTM; CDR2 reads ANQGSEA. This CDR3 is 11 amino acids long. The V and J ends lost 8 bases and 6 bases respectively, with 11 bases between them. The CDR3 nucleotides read TGCAGCCTCCGCGAGGGCAATGAGCAGTTCTTC. Its protein is CSLREGNEQFF.

This chain connects TRBV28 to TRBJ2-7; 7 bases match TRBD1. The CDR3 is 14 amino acids. The ends lost 1 base at V and 7 bases at J; junction bases unmatched: 7. Germline V gives CDR1 MDHEN, CDR2 SYDVKM. The CDR3 DNA follows: TGTGCCAGCAGTTTATATGGGACAGCGACTGAGCAGTACTTC. Its translation: CASSLYGTATEQYF.

This clone was counted at least ten times. This sequence joins TRBV9 and TRBJ1-1; D possibly corresponds to TRBD1 (5 bases). The V gene's germline CDR1 is SGDLS and CDR2 YYNGEE. The germline V and J ends were trimmed by 0 bases and 6 bases, with 9 bases remaining between them. The CDR3 runs to 13 residues. This CDR3 reads CASSVGGDSEAFF. The CDR3 coding sequence is TGTGCCAGCAGCGTAGGGGGGGACTCTGAAGCTTTCTTT. Full variable domain (missing parts from reference TRBV9 and TRBJ1-1): DSGVTQTPKHLITATGQRVTLRCSPRSGDLSVYWYQQSLDQGLQFLIQYYNGEERAKGNILERFSAQQFPDLHSELNLSSLELGDSALYFCASSVGGDSEAFFGQGTRLTVV.

The CDR3 coding sequence is TGTGCCAGCGCCAAACTTCCGGGACTAGCGGGAGGATACGAGCAGTACTTC. Translating it yields CASAKLPGLAGGYEQYF. The rearrangement uses TRBV27 and TRBJ2-7, with 15 bases fitting TRBD2. The trim removed 8 bases at V and 4 bases at J, leaving 12 bases unmatched. This CDR3 is built from 17 residues. Looked up from germline, CDR1 is MNHEY and CDR2 is SMNVEV (reference sequence).

The chain recombines TRBV19 with TRBJ2-1; a weak D match, TRBD1 (6 bases). Germline V lookup: CDR1 LNHDA, CDR2 SQIVND (reference sequence). Trimming removed 3 bases at V and 4 bases at J, with 10 bases between. The CDR3 runs to 14 residues. CDR3 in amino acids: CASSMTGEYNEQFF. The CDR3 DNA follows: TGTGCCAGTAGTATGACAGGCGAGTACAATGAGCAGTTCTTC.

V is TRBV9 and J is TRBJ1-1; maybe TRBD1 (5 bases). V was trimmed by 4 bases and J by 3 bases, leaving 16 bases between them. Germline CDR1 reads SGDLS; CDR2 reads YYNGEE. This CDR3 is built from 15 residues. CDR3 sequence (DNA): TGTGCCAGCAGCCCCTGGTTAGGGGCACACACTGAAGCTTTCTTT. Its translation is CASSPWLGAHTEAFF.

This clone was recorded only once. The chain carries TRBV7-9 and TRBJ1-4; D is possibly TRBD1 (5 bases). The CDR3 is 18 amino acids. With 3 bases removed from V and 0 bases from J, the gap between germline ends came to 17 bases. Looked up from germline, CDR1 is SEHNR and CDR2 is FQNEAQ (reference sequence). CDR3 coding DNA: TGTGCCAGCAGCTTTTGCAGGGTTTATAACGCAACTAATGAAAAACTGTTTTTT. It is translated as CASSFCRVYNATNEKLFF.

V is TRBV7-8 and J is TRBJ1-3, with D possibly being TRBD1 (6 bases). CDR1 SGHVS and CDR2 FQNEAQ come from the germline V gene. The CDR3 has 16 amino acids. The V end lost 3 bases, the J end lost 2 bases, and 14 bases lay between the germline ends. CDR3 sequence: CASSFVRQGTGNTIYF. The CDR3 DNA sequence: TGTGCCAGCAGCTTTGTGCGGCAGGGGACTGGAAACACCATATATTTT.

The V call is TRBV6-5, the J call TRBJ2-2; D uncertain. V lost 3 bases to trimming and J lost 5 bases, with 7 bases between them. The germline V gene encodes CDR1 MNHEY and CDR2 SVGAGI. CDR3 length: 13 residues. CDR3 amino acids: CASSYLVTGELFF. DNA of the CDR3: TGTGCCAGCAGTTATTTAGTGACCGGGGAGCTGTTTTTT.

The chain couples TRBV28 to TRBJ2-2; 10 bases agree with TRBD1. V was pared by 6 bases and J by 3 bases, with 7 bases of the junction left unmatched. The CDR3 length is 16 residues. Germline CDR1 and CDR2: MDHEN and SYDVKM. The CDR3 DNA reads TGTGCCAGCAGCTACCCCGGACAGGGGGACACCGGGGAGCTGTTTTTT. Its protein product is CASSYPGQGDTGELFF. Using reference TRBV28 and TRBJ2-2 for the parts outside the CDR3, the full variable domain is DVKVTQSSRYLVKRTGEKVFLECVQDMDHENMFWYRQDPGLGLRLIYFSYDVKMKEKGDIPEGYSVSREKKERFSLILESASTNQTSMYLCASSYPGQGDTGELFFGEGSRLTVL.

V usage is TRBV6-6 and J usage is TRBJ1-3; the D is unclear. Looked up from germline, CDR1 is MNHNY and CDR2 is SVGAGI (reference sequence). Trimming took 4 bases from V and 0 from J, leaving 13 bases between them. This CDR3 contains 16 residues. CDR3 region: CASSWPPDNSGNTIYF. DNA of the CDR3: TGTGCCAGCAGTTGGCCGCCTGACAACTCTGGAAACACCATATATTTT.

This chain uses TRBV7-9 with TRBJ1-2; D call uncertain. Germline CDR1 is SEHNR and CDR2 is FQNEAQ (reference sequence). Trimming removed 4 bases from V and 7 bases from J, with 10 bases in between. CDR3 length: 12 residues. The CDR3 nucleotides are TGTGCCAGCAGCTACGGGTTGGGTGGCTACACCTTC. Protein: CASSYGLGGYTF.

The rearrangement uses TRBV30 and TRBJ2-1; TRBD2 might be the D (5 bases). Germline loops: CDR1 GTSNPN, CDR2 SVGIG (reference sequence). This CDR3 is 14 amino acids long. Trimming removed 2 bases at V and 4 bases at J, with 12 bases between. CDR3 DNA sequence: TGTGCCTGGAGTATACAGCCGGGGTACAATGAGCAGTTCTTC. Translated: CAWSIQPGYNEQFF.

The chain joins TRBV19 to TRBJ2-5; the match to TRBD1 covers 10 bases. In germline, CDR1 is LNHDA, CDR2 SQIVND (reference sequence). Losses at the gene ends were 8 bases for V and 2 bases for J; bases not matched to a gene: 8. The CDR3 totals 15 residues. For the CDR3, the DNA is TGTGCCAGTTACATACCGGGACAGGGGCAAGAGACCCAGTACTTC. Translated, it gives CASYIPGQGQETQYF.

This clone showed up just once. V usage is TRBV7-2 and J usage is TRBJ1-1, with 7 bases matching TRBD1. Germline lookup yields CDR1 SGHTA and CDR2 FQGNSA. CDR3 length equals 14 residues. The junction had 9 bases not matched to a gene; V was cut back by 0 bases and J by 11 bases. CDR3 loop: CASSLAVDRWMAFF. DNA for the CDR3: TGTGCCAGCAGCTTAGCGGTGGACAGGTGGATGGCTTTCTTT.

The chain is built from TRBV6-1 and TRBJ2-2, with D unclear. V lost 2 bases and J 3 bases, leaving 7 bases between the germline ends. This CDR3 contains 14 residues. Germline V gives CDR1 MNHNS, CDR2 SASEGT. CDR3 region: CASSERVDTGELFF. The CDR3 coding sequence is TGTGCCAGCAGTGAACGCGTGGACACCGGGGAGCTGTTTTTT.